This T cell receptor (beta chain) was observed in a study of T-cell memory formation after mild COVID-19. Across the study: Largely, TCR clusters stayed within a single donor. Points from the study as a whole: Later expanders leaned toward CD4+, whereas clones contracting from day 15 to 85 were balanced CD4/CD8. Shrinking CD4+ clones resided mostly in CM and EM, and CD8+ ones in EMRA.

Germline-derived CDR1 and CDR2 are MNHEY and SVGAGI. The V and J ends lost 6 bases and 11 bases, in that order; junction bases with no gene match: 8. The CDR3 has 14 amino acids. The table lists this clonotype with a few counts. Its target is not known. Using constant-segment primers, 5'RACE produced TCR alpha and TCR beta cDNA libraries carrying sample barcodes and UMIs. TCRdb reprocessed the 5' RACE reads via MiXCR and lists one record per CDR3 protein. The sample holds about 290,000 distinct CDR3 sequences, more than 15% seen once. J is TRBJ2-5 and V is TRBV6-5, with 14 bases that match TRBD2. The sample taken for sequencing was PBMCs or a T cell subset sorted from them (not recorded which). This TCR was recovered from a man aged 18 to 29 who had mild COVID-19 (a few samples of this study predate the infection). Cell type and time point are not known. The CDR3: CASSPGTSGGRQYF. The CDR3 region has the DNA TGTGCCAGCAGCCCTGGGACTAGCGGGGGACGGCAGTACTTC.